What follows are 8 T cell receptor beta chains derived from one specimen sequenced in a study of cytomegalovirus exposure and HLA in healthy donors. PCR was performed using 60 Vbeta and 13 Jbeta primers. Measured with immunoSEQ multiplex PCR; TCRdb has only the in-frame clones, and not every one. The top ten hold nearly 4.5% of the sample, which has around 200,000 clones, 65% to 80% seen once. The sequencing sample was made of PBMCs. Receptors originate from a woman in her twenties or thirties in good health and CMV-seropositive.

The V call is TRBV15, the J call TRBJ1-3; no firm D call. CDR3 size: 15 residues. Germline V lookup: CDR1 LNHNV, CDR2 YYDKDF (reference sequence). V was trimmed by 5 bases and J by 0 bases, leaving 11 bases between them. CDR3 sequence (DNA): TGTGCCACCAGCCCCCCCCTCAGCTCTGGAAACACCATATATTTT. Its translation is CATSPPLSSGNTIYF.

The chain uses TRBV14 and TRBJ2-2; D perhaps matches TRBD2 (5 bases). V lost 0 bases to trimming and J lost 2 bases, with 13 bases between them. The germline CDR1 and CDR2 sequences are SGHDN and FVKESK. The CDR3 is made up of 17 amino acids. The CDR3 bases are TGTGCCAGCAGCCAAGATCGGAATAGCGCCAACACCGGGGAGCTGTTTTTT. Encoded protein: CASSQDRNSANTGELFF.

This chain uses TRBV11-2 with TRBJ2-1, with D perhaps matching TRBD2 (6 bases). The CDR3 length is 16 residues. CDR1 is SGHAT and CDR2 is FQNNGV in the germline V gene. Trimming cost V 5 bases and J 2 bases, with 16 bases left between them. CDR3: CASSALKGRPYNEQFF. The CDR3 bases are TGTGCCAGCAGCGCCCTAAAGGGGAGGCCCTACAATGAGCAGTTCTTC.

V usage is TRBV11-2 and J usage is TRBJ1-4; 7 bases map to TRBD1. The CDR3 is made up of 15 amino acids. The V segment lost 2 bases and the J segment 10 bases; nucleotides outside the gene matches: 10. Germline values: CDR1 SGHAT, CDR2 FQNNGV. CDR3 in DNA: TGTGCCAGCAGCTTACGTGGGACAGCCTACGGAAAACTGTTTTTT. Protein sequence: CASSLRGTAYGKLFF. Looking up the rest from reference TRBV11-2 and TRBJ1-4 gives the full variable domain: EAGVAQSPRYKIIEKRQSVAFWCNPISGHATLYWYQQILGQGPKLLIQFQNNGVVDDSQLPKDRFSAERLKGVDSTLKIQPAKLEDSAVYLCASSLRGTAYGKLFFGSGTQLSVL.

The chain recombines TRBV7-8 with TRBJ2-5; 7 bases map to TRBD1. Germline-derived CDR1 and CDR2 are SGHVS and FQNEAQ. This CDR3 region has 15 residues. V was clipped by 3 bases and J by 2 bases; unmatched bases: 6. This CDR3 reads CASSLRQGHQETQYF. In DNA form, the CDR3 reads TGTGCCAGCAGCTTGAGACAGGGCCATCAAGAGACCCAGTACTTC.

This chain connects TRBV4-1 to TRBJ1-5; TRBD1 is a possible D gene (6 bases). V shed 3 bases and J shed 3 bases, with 9 bases lying between them. The CDR3 is made up of 14 amino acids. CDR1 MGHRA and CDR2 YSYEKL come from the germline V gene. The CDR3 DNA reads TGCGCCAGCAGCCAGGACAGTTTCAATCAGCCCCAGCATTTT. Its translation: CASSQDSFNQPQHF.

This sequence joins TRBV5-1 and TRBJ1-5, with unresolved D. This CDR3 has 13 residues. Trimming cost V 0 bases and J 5 bases, with 6 bases left between them. In germline, CDR1 is SGHRS, CDR2 YFSETQ. The CDR3 DNA reads TGCGCCAGCAGCTTGGGGGCAGATCAGCCCCAGCATTTT. Protein product: CASSLGADQPQHF.

The chain couples TRBV11-3 to TRBJ1-2; tentative D call: TRBD1 (5 bases). The CDR3 covers 15 residues. The V end lost 5 bases, the J end lost 4 bases, and 17 bases lay between the germline ends. Germline CDR1 SGHNT, CDR2 YENEEA. In DNA form, the CDR3 reads TGTGCCAGCAGCCCTAATTTTCAGGGAAGCTATGGCTACACCTTC. The encoded protein is CASSPNFQGSYGYTF.